This T cell receptor beta chain was captured in a study of OX40 agonist ivuxolimab in advanced cancers. Overall study context: The study reported partial responses in three patients: one hepatocellular carcinoma, two cutaneous melanoma. Study-level results: Some nonresponders additionally presented with little normalized T-cell clonal expansion. There were, on average, more expanded clones in CD8+ T cells than in CD4+.

On this clone itself: Its antigen remains unknown.

The repertoire was sequenced with immunoSEQ multiplex PCR; TCRdb's copy has only in-frame clones and lacks some. The data contain 58,000 or so clones, 83% of them singletons. The receptor comes from an adult with an advanced solid tumor such as melanoma, head and neck, liver or kidney cancer. The sample here was CD4+ or CD8+ T cells sorted from blood, taken in a trial of the OX40 agonist ivuxolimab.

CDR3 DNA: TGTGCCAGCAGTCCCGTTAAGAACACTGAAGCTTTCTTT. This sequence encodes CASSPVKNTEAFF. This chain uses TRBV6-6 with TRBJ1-1; D gene unclear. Germline values: CDR1 MNHNY, CDR2 SVGAGI (reference sequence). The CDR3 consists of 13 residues. V was trimmed by 5 bases and J by 1 base, leaving 8 bases between them.